This T cell receptor beta chain originates from a study of T cells in Graves' hyperthyroidism and ophthalmopathy. In the study overall: Peripheral blood samples were taken at initial diagnosis, prior to any treatment. Findings and caveats of the study: Blood also carried most thyroid clonotypes expanded above 0.001.

The CDR3 is made up of 15 amino acids. Per germline, CDR1 SGHAT and CDR2 FQDESV (reference sequence). Trimming stripped 5 bases from V and 0 bases from J, with 13 bases between. This clonotype was detected ten times or more. Its antigen is as yet unknown. TCR beta CDR3 sequences were amplified from RNA transcripts. The HTBI primer set was used in a first-round RT-PCR of the TCR CDR3. In TCRdb, the multiplex PCR reads were re-called with MiXCR into one record per CDR3 protein. This sample carries hundreds of thousands of distinct CDR3 sequences, around 21% of them seen once, and the ten largest clones take over 30%. Thyroid ultrasound, orbital computed tomography, clinical symptoms, and serum thyroxine and TRAb underpinned diagnoses. Fresh peripheral blood, 7.5 to 10 ml, yielded the PBMCs.

The receptor comes from a man younger than 40 with Graves' ophthalmopathy. V gene TRBV11-1 combines with J gene TRBJ2-5, with D possibly being TRBD1 (6 bases). Sequencing was done on a sample of blood. In nucleotides, the CDR3 is TGTGCCAGCAGCCAACAGGGCCTAAACCAAGAGACCCAGTACTTC. Its protein is CASSQQGLNQETQYF. Variable domain in full (rest from reference TRBV11-1 and TRBJ2-5): EAEVAQSPRYKITEKSQAVAFWCDPISGHATLYWYRQILGQGPELLVQFQDESVVDDSQLPKDRFSAERLKGVDSTLKIQPAELGDSAMYLCASSQQGLNQETQYFGPGTRLLVL.